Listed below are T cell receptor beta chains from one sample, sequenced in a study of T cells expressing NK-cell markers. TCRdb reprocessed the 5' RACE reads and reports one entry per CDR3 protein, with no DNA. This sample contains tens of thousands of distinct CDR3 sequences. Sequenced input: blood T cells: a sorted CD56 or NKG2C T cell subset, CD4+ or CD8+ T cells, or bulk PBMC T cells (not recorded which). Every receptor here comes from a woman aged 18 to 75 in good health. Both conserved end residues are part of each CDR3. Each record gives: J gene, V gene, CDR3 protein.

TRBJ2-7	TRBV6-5	CASSYSSGGSYEQYF
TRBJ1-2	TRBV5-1	CASSLGDSYGYTF
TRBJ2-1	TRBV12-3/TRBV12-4	CASSSGGTGNEQFF
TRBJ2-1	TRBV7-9	CASSNRGSGQNNEQFF
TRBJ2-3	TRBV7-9	CASSFRGAGTDTQYF
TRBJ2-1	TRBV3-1	CASSRDGTRGYLRAYNEQFF
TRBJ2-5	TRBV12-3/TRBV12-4	CASSSQVETQYF
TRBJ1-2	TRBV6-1	CASNPGTAYGYTF
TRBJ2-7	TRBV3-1	CASSQGQTHFGQYF
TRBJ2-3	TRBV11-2	CASSPVRGSMDTQYF
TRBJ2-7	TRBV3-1	CASSQEYTAVRSYEQYF
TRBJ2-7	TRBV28	CASSHRGQGAGEQYF
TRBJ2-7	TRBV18	CASRAGTGVHEQYF
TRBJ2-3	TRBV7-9	CASSLGGHGALKDTQYF